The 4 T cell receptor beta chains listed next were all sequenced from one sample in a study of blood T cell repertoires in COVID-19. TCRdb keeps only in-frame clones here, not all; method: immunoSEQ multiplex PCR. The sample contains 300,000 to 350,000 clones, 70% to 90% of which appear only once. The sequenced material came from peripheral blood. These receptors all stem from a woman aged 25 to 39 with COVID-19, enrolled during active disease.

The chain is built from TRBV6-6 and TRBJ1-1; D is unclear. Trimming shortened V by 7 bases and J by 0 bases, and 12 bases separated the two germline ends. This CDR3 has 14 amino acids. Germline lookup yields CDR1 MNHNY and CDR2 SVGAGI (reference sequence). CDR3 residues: CASTEPGMNTEAFF. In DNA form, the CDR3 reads TGTGCCAGCACCGAGCCAGGCATGAACACTGAAGCTTTCTTT.

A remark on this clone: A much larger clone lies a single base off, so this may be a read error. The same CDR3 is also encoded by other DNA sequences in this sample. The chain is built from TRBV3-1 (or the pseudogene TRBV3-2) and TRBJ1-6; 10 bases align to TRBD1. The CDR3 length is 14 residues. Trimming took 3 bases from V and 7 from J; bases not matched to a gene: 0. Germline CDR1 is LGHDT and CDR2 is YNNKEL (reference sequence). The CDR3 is CASSQGQGNSPLHF. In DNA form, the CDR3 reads TGTGCCAGCAGCCAGGGACAGGGGAATTCACCCCTCCACTTT.

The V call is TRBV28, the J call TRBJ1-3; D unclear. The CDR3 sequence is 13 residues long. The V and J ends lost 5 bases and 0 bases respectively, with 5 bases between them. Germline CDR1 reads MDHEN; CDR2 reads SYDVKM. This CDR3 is CASSRASGNTIYF. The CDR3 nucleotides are TGTGCCAGCAGTAGAGCCTCTGGAAACACCATATATTTT.

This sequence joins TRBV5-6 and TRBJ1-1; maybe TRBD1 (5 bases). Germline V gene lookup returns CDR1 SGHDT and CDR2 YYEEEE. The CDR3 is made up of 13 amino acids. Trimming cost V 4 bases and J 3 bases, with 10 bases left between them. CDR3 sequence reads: CASSQQGYTEAFF. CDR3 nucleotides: TGTGCCAGCAGCCAGCAGGGTTACACTGAAGCTTTCTTT.